This is a list of T cell receptor beta chains from one sample in a study of tumor-infiltrating lymphocytes in primary liver carcinoma. A single record per CDR3 protein comes from TCRdb applying MiXCR to the multiplex PCR reads. This table holds some 95,000 distinct CDR3 sequences, around 70% found once. Input material: tumor-adjacent normal liver tissue. These receptors all come from a man in his forties with primary liver carcinoma and hepatitis B virus infection. Each CDR3 is given with its conserved first and last residue. The order of the fields is CDR3 length, clone size, V gene, D gene, J gene, CDR3 DNA, CDR3 protein. The D gene is left open where the match is weak. Rows give clone size only sometimes, using once, few, many, or a class for an expanded clone.

cdr3_length: 11
clone_size: .
v_call: TRBV7-9
d_call: .
j_call: TRBJ2-1
cdr3_nt: TGTGTAAGCAGGCGCGACAATGAGCAGTTCTTC
cdr3_aa: CVSRRDNEQFF

cdr3_length: 13
clone_size: .
v_call: TRBV2
d_call: TRBD1
j_call: TRBJ2-1
cdr3_nt: TGTGCCAGCAGTCAGTTAGGGGGCAATGAGCAGCTCTTC
cdr3_aa: CASSQLGGNEQLF

cdr3_length: 15
clone_size: .
v_call: TRBV7-3
d_call: .
j_call: TRBJ2-3
cdr3_nt: TGTGCCAGCAGCCACGGGTCGCTTAGCACAGATACGCAGTATTTT
cdr3_aa: CASSHGSLSTDTQYF

cdr3_length: 14
clone_size: many
v_call: TRBV13
d_call: .
j_call: TRBJ2-1
cdr3_nt: TGTGCCAGCAGCTCCCGGGAGAGATACAATGAGCAGTTCTTC
cdr3_aa: CASSSRERYNEQFF

cdr3_length: 13
clone_size: .
v_call: TRBV29-1
d_call: TRBD2
j_call: TRBJ2-7
cdr3_nt: TGCAGGGTTCGGGTAGCGGGAGTCTACGAGCAGTACTTC
cdr3_aa: CRVRVAGVYEQYF

cdr3_length: 18
clone_size: few
v_call: TRBV6-5
d_call: TRBD1
j_call: TRBJ2-6
cdr3_nt: TGTGCCAGCAGTCTTTGGACAGGAATGAAAGCTGGGGCCAATGTCCTGGCTTTC
cdr3_aa: CASSLWTGMKAGANVLAF

cdr3_length: 16
clone_size: .
v_call: TRBV24-1
d_call: TRBD2
j_call: TRBJ2-1
cdr3_nt: TGTGCCACCAGTGACAGTACTAGCGGAGATTACAATGAGCAGTTCTTC
cdr3_aa: CATSDSTSGDYNEQFF

cdr3_length: 12
clone_size: .
v_call: TRBV7-9
d_call: .
j_call: TRBJ2-1
cdr3_nt: TGTGCCAGCAGCGTCGCGGGCGATGAGCAGTTCTTC
cdr3_aa: CASSVAGDEQFF

cdr3_length: 18
clone_size: .
v_call: TRBV6-5
d_call: .
j_call: TRBJ2-2
cdr3_nt: TGTGCCATCGGGGGTGGGGGCGGGGGCGCCCTGAACACCGGGGAGCTGTTTTTT
cdr3_aa: CAIGGGGGGALNTGELFF

cdr3_length: 12
clone_size: .
v_call: TRBV12-3/TRBV12-4
d_call: .
j_call: TRBJ2-4
cdr3_nt: TGTGCCAGCAGTTCTCAAAAAAACATTCAGTACTTT
cdr3_aa: CASSSQKNIQYF

cdr3_length: 14
clone_size: many
v_call: TRBV7-8
d_call: .
j_call: TRBJ2-3
cdr3_nt: TGTGCCAGCAGCCCGGACAGCAGCACAGATACGCAGTATTTT
cdr3_aa: CASSPDSSTDTQYF

cdr3_length: 17
clone_size: once
v_call: TRBV4-1
d_call: TRBD2
j_call: TRBJ2-7
cdr3_nt: TGCGCCAGCACCCTCACTAGCGGGTACTTTTCCACTTACGGGCAGTACTTC
cdr3_aa: CASTLTSGYFSTYGQYF

cdr3_length: 13
clone_size: .
v_call: TRBV4-2
d_call: .
j_call: TRBJ2-7
cdr3_nt: TGTGCCATCAGCCGAGATCTGGGAAGGGAGCAGTACTTC
cdr3_aa: CAISRDLGREQYF

cdr3_length: 15
clone_size: .
v_call: TRBV6-6
d_call: TRBD2
j_call: TRBJ2-5
cdr3_nt: TGTGCCAACAGGACGGGACTAGCGGGAGAAGAGACCCAGTACTTT
cdr3_aa: CANRTGLAGEETQYF

cdr3_length: 12
clone_size: .
v_call: TRBV20-1
d_call: .
j_call: TRBJ2-1
cdr3_nt: TGCAGTGCGACCACGGCCCACAATGAGCAGTTCTTC
cdr3_aa: CSATTAHNEQFF

cdr3_length: 15
clone_size: .
v_call: TRBV10-1
d_call: TRBD2
j_call: TRBJ2-7
cdr3_nt: TGCGCCAGTAGCCCGGGGACTAGCGAGAACTACGAGCAGTACTTC
cdr3_aa: CASSPGTSENYEQYF

cdr3_length: 12
clone_size: many
v_call: TRBV12-3/TRBV12-4
d_call: .
j_call: TRBJ2-1
cdr3_nt: TGTGCCAGCAGTTACGGGGGCAATGAGCAGTTCTTC
cdr3_aa: CASSYGGNEQFF

cdr3_length: 15
clone_size: .
v_call: TRBV7-9
d_call: .
j_call: TRBJ2-5
cdr3_nt: TGTGCCAGCAGCCCCAATCAGCGGGCCCAAGAGACCCAGTACTTC
cdr3_aa: CASSPNQRAQETQYF

cdr3_length: 13
clone_size: .
v_call: TRBV11-2
d_call: TRBD1
j_call: TRBJ1-1
cdr3_nt: TGTTCCAGCAGCAAAGGCGGGACAGGGAATGCTTTCTTT
cdr3_aa: CSSSKGGTGNAFF

cdr3_length: 14
clone_size: .
v_call: TRBV10-3
d_call: TRBD1
j_call: TRBJ2-3
cdr3_nt: TGTGCTATCAGCGACAGGGCTGGCACAGATATGCAGTATTTT
cdr3_aa: CAISDRAGTDMQYF

cdr3_length: 13
clone_size: .
v_call: TRBV11-2
d_call: .
j_call: TRBJ2-3
cdr3_nt: TGTACCAGCAGCTCGGGGGAGTGGGATATGCAGTATTTT
cdr3_aa: CTSSSGEWDMQYF

cdr3_length: 12
clone_size: many
v_call: TRBV6-5
d_call: .
j_call: TRBJ1-2
cdr3_nt: TGTGCCAGCGGGTCGAGGACCTATGGCTACACCTTC
cdr3_aa: CASGSRTYGYTF

cdr3_length: 16
clone_size: .
v_call: TRBV7-8
d_call: .
j_call: TRBJ2-1
cdr3_nt: TGTGCCAGCAGCTTAGTCGCTGGCGAGTACGGAAATGAGCAGTTCTTC
cdr3_aa: CASSLVAGEYGNEQFF

cdr3_length: 12
clone_size: .
v_call: TRBV30
d_call: .
j_call: TRBJ2-1
cdr3_nt: TGTGTCTGGAGTGTCTCCTACAGTGAGCAGTTCTTC
cdr3_aa: CVWSVSYSEQFF

cdr3_length: 14
clone_size: many
v_call: TRBV30
d_call: TRBD1
j_call: TRBJ1-1
cdr3_nt: TGTGCCTCGGGACAGGGGACTATGAACACTGAAGCTTTCTTT
cdr3_aa: CASGQGTMNTEAFF

cdr3_length: 15
clone_size: .
v_call: TRBV28
d_call: .
j_call: TRBJ2-2
cdr3_nt: TGTGCCAGCAGTTTAGTAGGGCGCTCGGGCGGGGAGCTGTTTTTT
cdr3_aa: CASSLVGRSGGELFF

cdr3_length: 13
clone_size: .
v_call: TRBV11-1
d_call: .
j_call: TRBJ2-5
cdr3_nt: TGCGCCAGCAGCACAACGAGGAATGAGACCCAGTACTTC
cdr3_aa: CASSTTRNETQYF